The 21 T cell receptor beta chains in this list originate from one sample, sequenced in a study of regulatory T cells in long-lasting Graves disease. Sample time point: newly diagnosed GD, antithyroid drugs for less than 3 months. Isolated PBMC RNA provided the starting material for the TCR library. Arm-PCR of CDR3 regions and iRepertoire HTBI primers were the basis on which TCR beta libraries were built. TCRdb re-derived calls from the multiplex PCR reads in MiXCR, one entry per CDR3 protein. The table includes fewer than 650,000 distinct CDR3 sequences, approximately 16% detected once. Separately, the same data were catalogued under a study of T cells in Graves' hyperthyroidism and ophthalmopathy.

The sample was peripheral blood mononuclear cells (PBMCs), taken at new diagnosis, from a patient treated with antithyroid drugs. These receptors came from a man younger than 30 with Graves disease.

This chain links TRBV2 with TRBJ2-4, with TRBD2 matching 12 bases. Germline loops: CDR1 SNHLY, CDR2 FYNNEI. CDR3 size: 12 residues. V lost 8 bases to trimming and J lost 10 bases; unmatched junction nucleotides: 3. The CDR3 coding sequence is TGTGCCAGCTACGGACTAGCGGGGATTCAGTACTTC. Its protein is CASYGLAGIQYF.

This chain joins TRBV7-9 and TRBJ1-1; D perhaps matches TRBD1 (6 bases). Germline V gene data show CDR1 as SEHNR and CDR2 as FQNEAQ (reference sequence). Trimming left V 5 bases short and J 6 bases short, with 10 bases between. CDR3 length: 12 amino acids. CDR3 region: CASSGEGAEAFF. As DNA, the CDR3 is TGTGCCAGCAGCGGGGAGGGGGCTGAAGCTTTCTTT.

V usage is TRBV11-3 and J usage is TRBJ2-4; D might be TRBD1 or TRBD2, each matching 6 bases. V lost 5 bases to trimming and J lost 2 bases, with 19 bases between them. This CDR3 has 17 residues. CDR1 is SGHNT, CDR2 YENEEA, per germline. CDR3 coding DNA: TGTGCCAGCAGCCCACTGGGGGGCCCACCCTCCAAAAACATTCAGTACTTC. Its translation: CASSPLGGPPSKNIQYF.

This clonotype has at least ten counts. The V call is TRBV30, the J call TRBJ2-3, with 8 bases that match TRBD1. The length of the CDR3 is 15 residues. Germline CDR1 reads GTSNPN; CDR2 reads SVGIG (reference sequence). Germline trimming cut 0 bases from V and 2 bases from J; bases unmatched to any gene: 4. The CDR3 sequence is CAWSVQGQDTDTQYF. The CDR3 DNA reads TGTGCCTGGAGTGTACAGGGACAGGACACAGATACGCAGTATTTT.

This clonotype has just a few counts. This sequence joins TRBV12-3 or TRBV12-4 and TRBJ1-6; no reliable D call. The CDR3 is made up of 16 amino acids. Trimming stripped 8 bases from V and 3 bases from J, with 17 bases between. The CDR3 spells CASGHLGTDYNSPLHF. The CDR3 DNA reads TGTGCCAGCGGCCATTTAGGCACGGACTATAATTCACCCCTCCACTTT.

Worth noting for this clonotype: Since no conserved phenylalanine or tryptophan closes the CDR3, a read error is the likely cause. The chain uses TRBV3-1 and TRBJ2-6; D not resolved. Looked up from germline, CDR1 is LGHDT and CDR2 is YNNKEL (reference sequence). The ends were cut back, 2 bases at V and 0 bases at J, with 8 bases in the middle. The CDR3 loop spans 16 amino acids. CDR3 loop: CASSQNRNSGANVLTL. Here the CDR3 DNA reads TGTGCCAGCAGCCAAAACAGAAACTCTGGGGCCAACGTCCTGACTCTC.

The chain is built from TRBV28 and TRBJ2-4, with a tentative D call TRBD1 (5 bases). Trimming stripped 4 bases from V and 9 bases from J, with 16 bases between. CDR1 is MDHEN, CDR2 SYDVKM, per germline. This CDR3 has 14 amino acids. As DNA, the CDR3 is TGTGCCAGCAGTTACCAGGGTATGAGGAGCATTCAGTACTTC. Translation: CASSYQGMRSIQYF.

This clonotype was found many times. This chain joins TRBV20-1 and TRBJ1-5; 7 bases align to TRBD1. The CDR3 sequence is 14 residues long. From germline, CDR1 is DFQATT and CDR2 SNEGSKA (reference sequence). V dropped 1 base and J dropped 3; count of bases not matched to a gene: 3. The CDR3, as DNA: TGCAGTGCTAGAGGACAGGGCCCCAATCAGCCCCAGCATTTT. Protein product: CSARGQGPNQPQHF.

This clonotype was found a few times. This chain links TRBV7-2 with TRBJ2-5; a possible D gene is TRBD2 (6 bases). Trimming removed 0 bases from V and 5 bases from J, with 7 bases in between. CDR3 size: 13 residues. The V gene's germline CDR1 is SGHTA and CDR2 FQGNSA. This CDR3 is CASSLARGETQYF. The CDR3 coding sequence is TGTGCCAGCAGCTTAGCCCGGGGGGAGACCCAGTACTTC.

The sample holds many counts of this clonotype. For the CDR3, the DNA is TGTGCCAGCAGCTCCACTAGCGGATCGAACACCGGGGAGCTGTTTTTT. Protein product: CASSSTSGSNTGELFF. The rearrangement links TRBV7-9 to TRBJ2-2; the match to TRBD2 covers 8 bases. Trimming at V came to 4 bases and at J to 0 bases, leaving 4 bases not matched to a gene. Germline values: CDR1 SEHNR, CDR2 FQNEAQ (reference sequence). This CDR3 contains 16 residues.

This clonotype was observed a few times. The gene calls are TRBV30 and TRBJ2-7; D ambiguous. In germline, CDR1 is GTSNPN, CDR2 SVGIG (reference sequence). V gave up 2 bases and J gave up 4 bases, with 9 bases separating them. The CDR3 loop spans 12 amino acids. For the CDR3, the DNA is TGTGCCTGGAGTCTGAGTTCTTACGAGCAGTACTTC. It codes for CAWSLSSYEQYF.

This sequence joins TRBV3-1 and TRBJ2-3; TRBD2 matches at 12 bases. CDR1 and CDR2 from the germline V gene are LGHDT and YNNKEL (reference sequence). The J segment lost 5 bases and the V segment lost 6 bases, leaving 3 bases of the junction unmatched. The CDR3 contains 14 residues. The CDR3 region has the DNA TGTGCCAGCAGGGCTAGCGGGAGGGGAGATACGCAGTATTTT. Residues: CASRASGRGDTQYF.

Here the CDR3 reads CAIIADMNTEAFF. CDR3 in DNA: TGTGCCATCATAGCAGACATGAACACTGAAGCTTTCTTT. The chain joins TRBV10-3 to TRBJ1-1; D gene ambiguous. CDR1 is ENHRY, CDR2 SYGVKD, per germline. The CDR3 runs to 13 residues. Between the trimmed V and J ends, which lost 7 bases and 0 bases, there was a span of 9 bases.

The CDR3 is CASSSKNPTGGTGNTIYF. DNA of the CDR3: TGTGCCAGCAGTTCCAAAAACCCGACAGGGGGCACTGGAAACACCATATATTTT. The chain has TRBV28 and TRBJ1-3; TRBD1 matches at 10 bases. V lost 4 bases, J lost 2 bases, and 11 bases stayed unmatched. Per germline, CDR1 MDHEN and CDR2 SYDVKM. The CDR3 has 18 amino acids. Combining the CDR3 with reference TRBV28 and TRBJ1-3 gives the whole variable domain DVKVTQSSRYLVKRTGEKVFLECVQDMDHENMFWYRQDPGLGLRLIYFSYDVKMKEKGDIPEGYSVSREKKERFSLILESASTNQTSMYLCASSSKNPTGGTGNTIYFGEGSWLTVV.

This clonotype has ten or more counts. This chain uses TRBV10-3 with TRBJ2-2, with TRBD1 matching over 8 bases. This CDR3 has 13 residues. Germline CDR1 and CDR2: ENHRY and SYGVKD. The ends lost 7 bases at V and 7 bases at J; junction bases unmatched: 5. This chain's CDR3 is CAITQGDGGELFF. The CDR3 DNA reads TGTGCCATCACACAGGGGGACGGCGGGGAGCTGTTTTTT.

This clonotype was seen a single time. This may be a read error: a much more frequent sequence differs by one nucleotide. This chain connects TRBV11-2 to TRBJ2-1; 9 bases align to TRBD2. This CDR3 has 17 amino acids. Germline V CDR1 and CDR2: SGHAT, FQNNGV. The V segment lost 5 bases and the J segment 13 bases; nucleotides outside the gene matches: 21. CDR3: CASSPQRLAGERETQFF. The CDR3 DNA reads TGTGCCAGCAGCCCCCAACGCTTAGCGGGAGAAAGGGAGACCCAGTTCTTC.

This clonotype was seen a few times. The chain employs TRBV7-2 and TRBJ1-5, with D perhaps matching TRBD1 (5 bases). Per the germline V gene, CDR1 is SGHTA and CDR2 is FQGNSA. CDR3 size: 14 residues. The ends were cut back, 5 bases at V and 5 bases at J, with 13 bases in the middle. The CDR3 region is CASSPRGGDQPQHF. CDR3 DNA: TGTGCCAGCAGCCCTCGTGGAGGGGATCAGCCCCAGCATTTT.

This clonotype has at least ten counts. The chain carries TRBV29-1 and TRBJ2-1, with a possible D match to TRBD2 (6 bases). CDR3 size: 14 residues. Germline CDR1 and CDR2: SQVTM and ANQGSEA. Trimming took off 4 bases at V and 0 bases at J, with 10 bases between the two ends. CDR3 coding DNA: TGCAGCGTTGTGGGGGGAAGCTCCTACAATGAGCAGTTCTTC. This sequence encodes CSVVGGSSYNEQFF.

This clonotype occurred a few times. The chain carries TRBV5-6 and TRBJ2-7, with D perhaps given as TRBD1 or TRBD2 (5 bases each). CDR1 SGHDT and CDR2 YYEEEE come from the germline V gene. V gave up 0 bases and J gave up 1 base, with 8 bases separating them. The CDR3 covers 14 residues. CDR3 nucleotide sequence: TGTGCCAGCAGCTTGGGGGACGGATCCTACGAGCAGTACTTC. Translating gives CASSLGDGSYEQYF.

This clonotype has ten or more counts. The V call is TRBV30, the J call TRBJ2-5; the D is unclear. V gave up 8 bases and J gave up 1 base, with 17 bases separating them. The CDR3 consists of 14 residues. CDR1 and CDR2 from the germline V gene are GTSNPN and SVGIG (reference sequence). The CDR3 sequence: CAGSSLSVQETQYF. The CDR3 DNA sequence: TGTGCCGGCTCTTCCCTATCGGTCCAAGAGACCCAGTACTTC.

This clonotype was counted many times. The chain links TRBV7-8 to TRBJ2-7; D possibly corresponds to TRBD2 (6 bases). This CDR3 is built from 14 residues. The V end lost 4 bases, the J end lost 4 bases, and 14 bases lay between the germline ends. CDR1 and CDR2 (germline): SGHVS, FQNEAQ. The CDR3 is CASSSTGVVYEQYF. DNA for the CDR3: TGTGCCAGCAGCTCGACGGGAGTCGTTTACGAGCAGTACTTC. Using reference TRBV7-8 and TRBJ2-7 for the parts outside the CDR3, the full variable domain is GAGVSQSPRYKVAKRGQDVALRCDPISGHVSLFWYQQALGQGPEFLTYFQNEAQLDKSGLPSDRFFAERPEGSVSTLKIQRTQQEDSAVYLCASSSTGVVYEQYFGPGTRLTVT.